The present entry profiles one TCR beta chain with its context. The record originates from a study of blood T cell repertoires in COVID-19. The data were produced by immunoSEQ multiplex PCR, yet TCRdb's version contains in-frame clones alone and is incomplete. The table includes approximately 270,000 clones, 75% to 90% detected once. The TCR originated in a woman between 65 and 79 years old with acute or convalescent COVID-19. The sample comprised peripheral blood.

The CDR3 DNA is TGTGCCAGCAGTTCAATAGCAGATACGCAGTATTTT. Protein: CASSSIADTQYF. J is TRBJ2-3 and V is TRBV12-3 or TRBV12-4; D not resolved. Trimming took off 4 bases at V and 4 bases at J, with 6 bases between the two ends. This CDR3 has 12 residues.